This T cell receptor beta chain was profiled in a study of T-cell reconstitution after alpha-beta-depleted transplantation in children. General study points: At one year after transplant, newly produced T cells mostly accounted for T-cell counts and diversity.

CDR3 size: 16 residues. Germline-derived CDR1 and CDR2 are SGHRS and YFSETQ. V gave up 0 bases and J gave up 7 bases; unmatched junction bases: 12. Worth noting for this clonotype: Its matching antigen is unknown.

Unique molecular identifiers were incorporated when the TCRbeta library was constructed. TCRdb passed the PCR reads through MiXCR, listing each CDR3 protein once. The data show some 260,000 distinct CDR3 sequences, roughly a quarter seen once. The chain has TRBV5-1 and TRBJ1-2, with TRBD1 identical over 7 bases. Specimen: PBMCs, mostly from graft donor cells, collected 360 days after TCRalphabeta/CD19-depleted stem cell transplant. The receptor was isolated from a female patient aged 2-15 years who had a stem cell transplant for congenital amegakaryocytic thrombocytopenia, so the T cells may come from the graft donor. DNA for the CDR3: TGCGCCAGCAGCTTGGATTCGACAGGGTCGGTGCGTGGCTACACCTTC. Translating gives CASSLDSTGSVRGYTF.